This T cell receptor beta chain was found in a study of T-cell memory formation after mild COVID-19 (dated by TCRdb to about 2021). Study-wide context: TCR sequence clusters from the two donors were largely donor specific. Two young, previously healthy adult volunteers, one female and one male, were included in the cohort. T-cell clones expanding and contracting after mild COVID-19 in two donors were tracked by longitudinal TCRalpha and TCRbeta repertoire sequencing.

The sequencer was an Illumina NovaSeq 6000. TCRalpha and TCRbeta cDNA libraries were constructed by 5'RACE with constant-segment primers, with sample barcodes and unique molecular identifiers being introduced. Trizol reagent was used to extract RNA from every sample. The libraries were amplified in two PCR steps, and the second step added a second sample barcode and Illumina TruSeq adapters. Sequencing of the libraries was done on an Illumina NovaSeq, producing 2 x 150 bp paired-end reads. Turning to the authors' computational methods: Demultiplexing of reads and collapsing into UMI-guided consensus sequences were performed with migec v1.2.7. Using mixcr v2.1.11, UMI consensuses were aligned to TRA and TRB V and J templates and then assembled into clonotypes. Clonotypes were classified as expanded or contracted when called significant by both edgeR and NoisET, with noise models trained on biological replicates. For edgeR calls, a false discovery rate-adjusted p below 0.01 and a log2 fold-change threshold of 1 were applied. As an exploratory analysis of dynamics, max-normalized trajectories of the 1000 most abundant clonotypes were examined with PCA combined with hierarchical clustering. Each responding clone was given a CD4 or CD8 phenotype based on the CD4+ and CD8+ repertoires, which had been sequenced separately. Using fastp at Q25 and MiXCR, TCRdb reprocessed the public reads and kept productive beta chains. A single entry per CDR3 protein holds the most common genes and DNA from its merged rows. The V and J calls come from TCRdb's annotation, not from the publication. This sample holds around 320,000 distinct CDR3 sequences; over 11% were observed only once. Roughly 21% of the sample rests with the top ten.

Comments on this clonotype: Its antigen is not yet known. Per-base qualities were not stored, and no clone one base away is much larger.

Clipping removes 3 bases from V and 11 bases from J, with 12 as the unmatched junction base count. CDR1 LNHNV and CDR2 YYDKDF were looked up in the germline V gene (reference sequence). From the cysteine through the phenylalanine, the CDR3 covers 14 amino acids. This entry keeps only the CDR3 DNA: 42 bases, framed from base 1. What the work shows at the level of the full study, not this receptor alone: Balanced CD4/CD8 phenotypes were observed for clones contracting from day 15 to 85, whereas a bias towards CD4+ was observed for a second wave of clones expanding from day 15 to 37. Contracting CD4+ clones appeared mostly in the CM and EM memory subsets, whereas CD8+ clones were enriched in EMRA. Some responding clones were detected in pre-infection memory, which suggested that pre-existing cross-reactive memory T cells had joined the SARS-CoV-2 response. SARS-CoV-2 specificity was not confirmed for the second-wave clones peaking on day 37. Only a couple of mild cases were covered by the study, and larger cohorts that include severe cases with pre-infection samples were considered necessary.

Ficoll-Paque density gradient centrifugation was the method used to isolate PBMCs. Sequencing was carried out using PBMCs or a T cell subset sorted from them (not recorded which). Recombination linked TRBV15 to TRBJ1-1; TRBD1 matches 7 bases in the middle. The sequence came from a man between 18 and 29 years old who had mild COVID-19 (a few samples of this study predate the infection). The sample titles of this study are shuffled in the database, so cell type and time point are left out; the donor was told from shared clones. The CDR3 loop reads CATSSRQGVGLAFF. The sequenced DNA: TGTGCCACCAGCAGTAGACAGGGAGTGGGTTTGGCTTTCTTT.